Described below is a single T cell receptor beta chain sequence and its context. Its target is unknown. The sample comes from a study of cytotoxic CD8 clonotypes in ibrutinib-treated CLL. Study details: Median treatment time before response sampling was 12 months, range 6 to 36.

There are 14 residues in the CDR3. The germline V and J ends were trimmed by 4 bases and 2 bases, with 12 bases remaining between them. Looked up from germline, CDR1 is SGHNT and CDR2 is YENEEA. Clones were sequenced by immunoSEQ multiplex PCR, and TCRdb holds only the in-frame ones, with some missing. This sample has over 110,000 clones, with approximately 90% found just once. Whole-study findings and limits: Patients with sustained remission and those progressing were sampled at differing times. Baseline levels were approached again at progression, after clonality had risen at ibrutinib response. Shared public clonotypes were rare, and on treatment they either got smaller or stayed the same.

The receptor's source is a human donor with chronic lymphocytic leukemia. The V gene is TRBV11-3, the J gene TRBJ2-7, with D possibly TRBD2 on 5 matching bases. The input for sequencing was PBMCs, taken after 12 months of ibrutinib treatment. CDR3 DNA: TGTGCCAGCAGCTCGCGGGTCCCCCCCTACGAGCAGTACTTC. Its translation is CASSSRVPPYEQYF. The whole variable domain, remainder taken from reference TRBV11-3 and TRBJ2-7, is EAGVVQSPRYKIIEKKQPVAFWCNPISGHNTLYWYLQNLGQGPELLIRYENEEAVDDSQLPKDRFSAERLKGVDSTLKIQPAELGDSAVYLCASSSRVPPYEQYFGPGTRLTVT.